This TCR beta chain stems from a study of blood T cell repertoires in COVID-19. Assay: immunoSEQ multiplex PCR; the TCRdb copy retains only in-frame clones and omits some. The sample holds hundreds of thousands of clones, around 86% seen once. The CDR3 consists of 18 residues. With 1 base clipped from V and 2 bases from J, the junction kept 7 bases outside the gene matches. The germline CDR1 and CDR2 sequences are SGHAT and FQNNGV. The source material was peripheral blood. This chain connects TRBV11-2 to TRBJ2-1; 11 positions agree with TRBD2. This TCR was recovered from a woman aged 45-65 years with COVID-19, enrolled during active disease. This CDR3 reads CASSLVLAGGRTYNEQFF. For the CDR3, the DNA is TGTGCCAGCAGCTTAGTTCTAGCGGGAGGAAGGACCTACAATGAGCAGTTCTTC.